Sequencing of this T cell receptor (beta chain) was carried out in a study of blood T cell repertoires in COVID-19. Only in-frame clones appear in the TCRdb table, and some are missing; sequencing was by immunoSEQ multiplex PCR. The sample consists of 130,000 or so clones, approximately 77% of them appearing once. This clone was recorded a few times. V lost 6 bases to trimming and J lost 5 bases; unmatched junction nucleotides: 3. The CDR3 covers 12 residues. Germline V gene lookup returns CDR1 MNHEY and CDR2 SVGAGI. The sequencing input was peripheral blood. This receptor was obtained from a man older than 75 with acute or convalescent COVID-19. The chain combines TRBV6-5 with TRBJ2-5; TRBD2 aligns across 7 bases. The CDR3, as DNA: TGTGCCAGCAGCTTGCGGGGGGAGACCCAGTACTTC. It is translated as CASSLRGETQYF.